Below are 31 T cell receptor beta chains sequenced from a single sample in a study of cytomegalovirus exposure and HLA in healthy donors. 13 Jbeta primers and 60 Vbeta primers were used for the PCR. Clones were read by immunoSEQ multiplex PCR, and TCRdb kept only the in-frame ones, dropping some. The table includes about 120,000 clones, 81% detected once. What was sequenced was PBMCs. These receptors all stem from a woman aged 25 to 39 in good health and CMV-seronegative.

The genes are TRBV5-1 and TRBJ2-7, with TRBD2 identical over 11 bases. V shed 5 bases and J 6 bases; nucleotides not matched to a gene: 25. This CDR3 contains 20 residues. Germline V gene lookup returns CDR1 SGHRS and CDR2 YFSETQ. CDR3 in amino acids: CASREGDRTGTSGPRLEQYF. The CDR3 DNA reads TGCGCCAGCAGGGAGGGGGATCGTACCGGGACTAGCGGCCCAAGGCTCGAGCAGTACTTC.

The chain links TRBV5-4 to TRBJ2-3, with 14 bases aligning to TRBD2. The CDR3 has 16 residues. Per germline, CDR1 SGHNT and CDR2 YYREEE (reference sequence). J was trimmed by 4 bases and V by 3 bases; bases with no gene match: 4. CDR3 DNA: TGTGCCAGCAGCTCGCCGACTAGCGGGAGGGCAGATACGCAGTATTTT. It is translated as CASSSPTSGRADTQYF.

This clone was seen more than once but under ten times. V and J are TRBV11-2 and TRBJ2-2; 7 bases align to TRBD2. V dropped 2 bases and J dropped 3; count of bases not matched to a gene: 6. The CDR3 is 16 amino acids. The V gene's germline CDR1 is SGHAT and CDR2 FQNNGV. The chain's CDR3 is CASSLLAAPYTGELFF. The CDR3 bases are TGTGCCAGCAGCTTACTAGCGGCGCCCTACACCGGGGAGCTGTTTTTT.

The chain is built from TRBV21-1 and TRBJ2-1; the table's TRBD2 call for D was not verified on the DNA. TRBV21-1 is given as a pseudogene. This CDR3 region has 15 residues. CDR3 protein: CASSKNLAGGNEQFF. In DNA form, the CDR3 reads TGTGCCAGCAGCAAAAATCTGGCGGGAGGCAATGAGCAGTTCTTC.

V and J are TRBV4-1 and TRBJ2-1; no definite D call. Germline V gene lookup returns CDR1 MGHRA and CDR2 YSYEKL. Trimming cost V 1 base and J 2 bases, with 12 bases left between them. This CDR3 spans 16 amino acids. The CDR3 is CASSQVDLLAYNEQFF. CDR3 in DNA: TGCGCCAGCAGCCAAGTAGATCTCTTGGCCTACAATGAGCAGTTCTTC.

This clone was detected a few times. The gene calls are TRBV11-2 and TRBJ2-7; 10 bases are shared with TRBD2. The CDR3 has 15 residues. Germline V CDR1 and CDR2: SGHAT, FQNNGV. Unmatched junction bases numbered 3, after V lost 1 base and J lost 3 bases. Written as DNA, the CDR3 is TGTGCCAGCAGCTTAGGGCTAGCGGGAGTCTACGAGCAGTACTTC. Translated, it gives CASSLGLAGVYEQYF.

CDR3 sequence reads: CASSPIAGVSGANVLTF. The CDR3 DNA reads as TGTGCCAGCTCACCAATTGCGGGGGTCTCTGGGGCCAACGTCCTGACTTTC. V gene TRBV18 combines with J gene TRBJ2-6; 7 bases match TRBD2. CDR3 size: 17 residues. Germline V CDR1 and CDR2: KGHSH, LQKENI. After removal of 2 bases from V and 0 bases from J, the junction contained 4 bases not matched to a gene.

This chain links TRBV19 with TRBJ2-7, with a possible D match to TRBD1 (6 bases). Germline V gene sequence: CDR1 LNHDA, CDR2 SQIVND (reference sequence). Trimming removed 4 bases at V and 0 bases at J, with 10 bases between. The length of the CDR3 is 14 residues. The CDR3 reads CASSTDRSSYEQYF. The CDR3 DNA follows: TGTGCCAGTAGTACTGACAGGAGCTCCTACGAGCAGTACTTC. Supplemented by reference TRBV19 and TRBJ2-7, the full variable domain reads DGGITQSPKYLFRKEGQNVTLSCEQNLNHDAMYWYRQDPGQGLRLIYYSQIVNDFQKGDIAEGYSVSREKKESFPLTVTSAQKNPTAFYLCASSTDRSSYEQYFGPGTRLTVT.

This chain joins TRBV4-1 and TRBJ2-7, with 7 bases fitting TRBD2. With V trimmed by 1 base and J by 0 bases, 3 bases remained unmatched. The CDR3 is 15 residues long. The germline CDR1 and CDR2 sequences are MGHRA and YSYEKL. This CDR3 is CASSQGASGSYEQYF. In nucleotides, the CDR3 is TGCGCCAGCAGCCAAGGGGCTAGCGGCTCCTACGAGCAGTACTTC.

The rearrangement joins TRBV28 to TRBJ1-2, with D uncertain. CDR1 and CDR2 from the germline V gene are MDHEN and SYDVKM. The CDR3 covers 13 residues. The germline V and J ends were trimmed by 5 bases and 8 bases, with 15 bases remaining between them. The CDR3, as DNA: TGTGCCAGCAGTCCTCCGATGTACCGGGGCTACACCTTC. Encoded protein: CASSPPMYRGYTF.

The gene calls are TRBV27 and TRBJ1-1; 8 bases fit TRBD1. V lost 5 bases to trimming and J lost 4 bases; unmatched junction nucleotides: 3. The length of the CDR3 is 13 residues. From germline, CDR1 is MNHEY and CDR2 SMNVEV (reference sequence). The CDR3 coding sequence is TGTGCCAGCAGTACGGACAGGGCCACTGAAGCTTTCTTT. This gives the protein CASSTDRATEAFF.

The rearrangement joins TRBV13 to TRBJ2-5, with 11 bases matching TRBD2. The J call may be wrong; the DNA end is better matched by TRBJ2-7. The germline V gene encodes CDR1 PRHDT and CDR2 FYEKMQ (reference sequence). This CDR3 spans 20 amino acids. This chain's CDR3 is CASSLRFATSGMVRSYEQYF. CDR3 DNA sequence: TGTGCCAGCAGCTTAAGGTTCGCGACTAGCGGGATGGTCCGTTCCTACGAGCAGTACTTC.

V gene TRBV10-1 combines with J gene TRBJ2-5; TRBD1 matches at 7 bases. Germline V gene data show CDR1 as WNHNN and CDR2 as SYGVQD (reference sequence). This CDR3 has 14 amino acids. V gave up 3 bases and J gave up 2 bases; unmatched junction bases: 3. The CDR3: CASSEGGIQETQYF. CDR3 DNA sequence: TGCGCCAGCAGTGAAGGGGGCATTCAAGAGACCCAGTACTTC.

As regards this clone: Other DNA sequences within the sample encode an identical CDR3. This chain links TRBV25-1 with TRBJ2-7; 7 bases map to TRBD1. The CDR3 totals 13 residues. The ends lost 5 bases at V and 7 bases at J; junction bases unmatched: 8. CDR1 and CDR2 from the germline V gene are MGHDK and SYGVNS. The CDR3 sequence is CASSKGQAREQYF. The CDR3 nucleotides are TGTGCCAGCAGTAAAGGACAGGCCCGGGAGCAGTACTTC.

The genes are TRBV7-3 and TRBJ2-5; D possibly corresponds to TRBD2 (6 bases). The J call may not be correct, given that the DNA end is closer to TRBJ2-7. The CDR3 totals 17 residues. Germline CDR1 and CDR2: SGHTA and FQGTGA. CDR3 sequence (DNA): TGTGCCAGCAGCTTAACCCCCGCGGGGCCGTCGTCCTACGAGCAGTACTTC. It specifies CASSLTPAGPSSYEQYF.

This clone turned up a few times. This rearrangement joins TRBV10-3 to TRBJ1-4; 8 bases align to TRBD1. The CDR3 spans 15 residues. V lost 2 bases, J lost 7 bases, and 6 bases stayed unmatched. Germline CDR1 is ENHRY and CDR2 is SYGVKD. The CDR3 is CAISEGGQATEKLFF. The CDR3 DNA sequence: TGTGCCATCAGTGAGGGGGGACAGGCGACTGAAAAACTGTTTTTT.

The chain has TRBV15 and TRBJ2-2; weak D call: TRBD2 (5 bases). Per germline, CDR1 LNHNV and CDR2 YYDKDF (reference sequence). The CDR3 covers 16 residues. Trimming removed 1 base at V and 0 bases at J, with 9 bases between. CDR3 residues: CATSRGGSANTGELFF. Here the CDR3 DNA reads TGTGCCACCAGCAGAGGAGGTAGCGCGAACACCGGGGAGCTGTTTTTT.

The genes are TRBV6-5 and TRBJ1-4; TRBD1 matches 11 bases. With V trimmed by 6 bases and J by 5 bases, 5 bases remained unmatched. The CDR3 contains 15 residues. The germline gives CDR1 MNHEY, CDR2 SVGAGI. CDR3 sequence: CASSPGTGGNEKLFF. The CDR3 DNA follows: TGTGCCAGCAGCCCTGGGACAGGGGGAAATGAAAAACTGTTTTTT.

This clone was recorded a few times. The V call is TRBV27, the J call TRBJ2-7; 8 bases match TRBD2. Looked up from germline, CDR1 is MNHEY and CDR2 is SMNVEV (reference sequence). CDR3 length: 17 residues. With 0 bases clipped from V and 0 bases from J, the junction kept 7 bases outside the gene matches. CDR3 region: CASSLSPYSGVSYEQYF. CDR3 bases: TGTGCCAGCAGTTTATCTCCCTATAGCGGGGTCTCCTACGAGCAGTACTTC.

The V and J genes are TRBV28 and TRBJ2-7; TRBD1 matches at 9 bases. V dropped 7 bases and J dropped 5; count of bases not matched to a gene: 12. The CDR3 consists of 15 residues. Germline-derived CDR1 and CDR2 are MDHEN and SYDVKM. The CDR3 DNA reads TGTGCCAGCATCCACCGGACAGGGGTTTTTGACGAGCAGTACTTC. It codes for CASIHRTGVFDEQYF.

This chain uses TRBV6-6 with TRBJ2-1, with 8 bases that match TRBD1. The CDR3 consists of 16 residues. Trimming removed 4 bases from V and 4 bases from J; junction bases left unmatched: 9. The germline V gene has CDR1 MNHNY and CDR2 SVGAGI (reference sequence). CDR3: CASSSPDRGDYNEQFF. The CDR3 region has the DNA TGTGCCAGCAGTTCTCCCGACAGGGGTGATTACAATGAGCAGTTCTTC.

V gene TRBV7-9 combines with J gene TRBJ1-4; 9 bases line up with TRBD1. V lost 5 bases and J lost 2; bases outside the gene matches: 6. The CDR3 has 16 residues. Germline V gene lookup returns CDR1 SEHNR and CDR2 FQNEAQ (reference sequence). The CDR3 DNA reads TGTGCCAGCAGCCCTCCGGGGACAGGGACTAATGAAAAACTGTTTTTT. This translates into CASSPPGTGTNEKLFF. The variable domain in full, completed from reference TRBV7-9 and TRBJ1-4, reads DTGVSQNPRHKITKRGQNVTFRCDPISEHNRLYWYRQTLGQGPEFLTYFQNEAQLEKSRLLSDRFSAERPKGSFSTLEIQRTEQGDSAMYLCASSPPGTGTNEKLFFGSGTQLSVL.

The chain has TRBV28 and TRBJ2-2; 8 bases align to TRBD1. The germline V gene encodes CDR1 MDHEN and CDR2 SYDVKM. The CDR3 has 16 amino acids. J lost 5 bases, V lost 4 bases, and 9 bases had no gene match. CDR3 in amino acids: CASSSPDRAGTGELFF. DNA of the CDR3: TGTGCCAGCAGTTCCCCGGACAGGGCCGGGACCGGGGAGCTGTTTTTT. Filled out from reference TRBV28 and TRBJ2-2, the complete variable domain reads DVKVTQSSRYLVKRTGEKVFLECVQDMDHENMFWYRQDPGLGLRLIYFSYDVKMKEKGDIPEGYSVSREKKERFSLILESASTNQTSMYLCASSSPDRAGTGELFFGEGSRLTVL.

V and J are TRBV21-1 and TRBJ2-1; TRBD2 reflects the table's D call only, with no check against the DNA. TRBV21-1 is recorded as a pseudogene. CDR3 length: 13 amino acids. The CDR3 region is CACPGTGILGQFF. CDR3 coding DNA: TGTGCCTGCCCCGGGACTGGCATTCTTGGGCAGTTCTTC.

The rearrangement uses TRBV28 and TRBJ2-7; TRBD1 might be the D (6 bases). V lost 5 bases and J 4 bases, leaving 9 bases between the germline ends. In germline, CDR1 is MDHEN, CDR2 SYDVKM. The CDR3 extends over 12 amino acids. This CDR3 reads CASSPQGYEQYF. The CDR3, as DNA: TGTGCCAGCAGTCCTCAGGGGTACGAGCAGTACTTC. Using reference TRBV28 and TRBJ2-7 for the parts outside the CDR3, the full variable domain is DVKVTQSSRYLVKRTGEKVFLECVQDMDHENMFWYRQDPGLGLRLIYFSYDVKMKEKGDIPEGYSVSREKKERFSLILESASTNQTSMYLCASSPQGYEQYFGPGTRLTVT.

Only one count was recorded for this clone. CDR3: CASRKLAGGFGYTF. CDR3 bases: TGTGCCAGCCGGAAACTTGCAGGGGGCTTTGGCTACACCTTC. This rearrangement joins TRBV6-5 to TRBJ1-2, with 8 bases matching TRBD1. Looked up from germline, CDR1 is MNHEY and CDR2 is SVGAGI. J was trimmed by 7 bases and V by 8 bases; bases with no gene match: 12. The CDR3 extends over 14 amino acids.

This chain uses TRBV5-6 with TRBJ2-5; 12 nucleotides match TRBD1. V lost 0 bases, J lost 5 bases, and 5 bases stayed unmatched. Per germline, CDR1 SGHDT and CDR2 YYEEEE. This CDR3 spans 16 amino acids. The CDR3 nucleotides read TGTGCCAGCAGCTTGGTGGGACAGGGGGCGCAGGAGACCCAGTACTTC. Protein product: CASSLVGQGAQETQYF.

The chain is built from TRBV19 and TRBJ1-3; weak D call: TRBD1 (5 bases). From germline, CDR1 is LNHDA and CDR2 SQIVND (reference sequence). V gave up 3 bases and J gave up 4 bases, with 13 bases separating them. CDR3 length: 15 residues. The CDR3 bases are TGTGCCAGTAGTATCGGCAGGGCTGACGGAAACACCATATATTTT. This gives the protein CASSIGRADGNTIYF.

This clone was observed once. The chain links TRBV9 to TRBJ2-3, with a tentative D call TRBD2 (7 bases). V lost 4 bases, J lost 0 bases, and 15 bases lay in between. The V gene's germline CDR1 is SGDLS and CDR2 YYNGEE. The CDR3 totals 16 residues. The CDR3 is CASSPGRGTSTDTQYF. The CDR3 DNA reads as TGTGCCAGCAGCCCAGGGAGGGGGACGAGCACAGATACGCAGTATTTT.

The genes are TRBV7-2 and TRBJ2-5; D might be TRBD2 (6 bases). Trimming left V 4 bases short and J 5 bases short, with 17 bases between. CDR1 is SGHTA, CDR2 FQGNSA, per germline. The CDR3 has 15 residues. For the CDR3, the DNA is TGTGCCAGCAGCTCGGGACCCTCCGCGGGGGAGACCCAGTACTTC. Residues: CASSSGPSAGETQYF.

This clone was detected once. The J gene is TRBJ2-1, the V gene TRBV9; 9 nucleotides line up with TRBD2. CDR3 length equals 16 residues. V lost 2 bases, J lost 7 bases, and 10 bases stayed unmatched. Germline CDR1 SGDLS, CDR2 YYNGEE. The CDR3 protein is CASSVRGRAQGNEQFF. The CDR3 nucleotides read TGTGCCAGCAGCGTCCGCGGGAGGGCCCAGGGGAATGAGCAGTTCTTC.